This T cell receptor beta chain was profiled in a study of siplizumab effects on memory and regulatory T cells. The assay looked at approximately 10^5 TCR templates in each sample. Clones were read by immunoSEQ multiplex PCR, and TCRdb kept only the in-frame ones, dropping some. The data show about 26,000 clones, roughly 84% seen once. Remarks on this clone: Its antigen is not known.

Findings of the study overall: Siplizumab significantly brought down the alloreactive sequences that trace back to unstimulated CD4+ memory cells. A major contribution to the alloresponse seemed to be made by naive T cells, which seemed more diverse than memory cells.

There are 15 residues in the CDR3. V was pared by 4 bases and J by 1 base, with 13 bases between. CDR1 and CDR2 (germline): SGHNT, YENEEA. The rearrangement uses TRBV11-3 and TRBJ2-5, with D possibly being TRBD1 (5 bases). Sequenced input: memory CD4+ T cells sorted from blood. This clonotype originated in a human donor in good health. Here the CDR3 reads CASSSRGAGQETQYF. The CDR3 nucleotides read TGTGCCAGCAGCTCCCGTGGGGCCGGCCAAGAGACCCAGTACTTC.